The rows below give T cell receptor beta chains drawn from one sample of a study of Graves' ophthalmopathy and Graves' hyperthyroidism. TCRdb itself ran the multiplex PCR reads through MiXCR, one entry per CDR3 protein. The data show some 520,000 distinct CDR3 sequences, under 15% seen once. What was sequenced was blood. These receptors originate from a woman in her 30s with Graves' ophthalmopathy. Both conserved end residues are part of each CDR3. A D gene is named only where the DNA matches it firmly. Size is omitted from some rows. Given values are once, few, many or a class for expanded clones.

v_gene	abundance	j_gene	d_gene	CDR3aa	CDR3nt
TRBV6-1	-	TRBJ1-2	-	CASSEVPDYGYTF	TGTGCCAGCAGTGAAGTGCCGGATTATGGCTACACCTTC
TRBV6-5	many	TRBJ1-1	TRBD1	CASSFGQGLDTEAFF	TGTGCCAGCAGTTTCGGACAGGGGCTCGACACTGAAGCTTTCTTT
TRBV6-1	many	TRBJ1-2	-	CASSDGGTDYGYTF	TGTGCCAGCAGTGATGGAGGTACGGACTATGGCTACACCTTC
TRBV24-1	many	TRBJ2-5	-	CATSGGQETQYF	TGTGCCACCAGTGGAGGCCAAGAGACCCAGTACTTC
TRBV28	many	TRBJ2-7	-	CASSFPLAANSYEQYF	TGTGCCAGCAGTTTCCCCTTAGCCGCCAACTCCTACGAGCAGTACTTC
TRBV19	-	TRBJ2-7	-	CASSFRGSLNEQYF	TGTGCCAGTAGTTTCCGAGGGAGTCTGAACGAGCAGTACTTC
TRBV7-9	-	TRBJ2-7	-	CASSFIGQRYEQYF	TGTGCCAGCAGCTTCATCGGACAGCGATACGAGCAGTACTTC
TRBV12-3/TRBV12-4	many	TRBJ1-5	-	CASSLAGEESNQPQHF	TGTGCCAGCAGTTTAGCGGGGGAAGAGAGCAATCAGCCCCAGCATTTT
TRBV7-9	-	TRBJ1-6	-	CASSFVPGHVYNSPLHF	TGTGCCAGCAGCTTCGTCCCGGGACACGTCTATAATTCACCCCTCCACTTT
TRBV28	many	TRBJ2-7	TRBD1	CASSPRGTGVSYEQYF	TGTGCCAGCAGCCCGAGGGGGACAGGGGTCTCCTACGAGCAGTACTTC
TRBV30	few	TRBJ2-7	TRBD1	CAWSWGQALTYEQYF	TGTGCCTGGAGCTGGGGACAGGCTTTAACCTACGAGCAGTACTTC
TRBV7-9	many	TRBJ2-7	-	CASSLSRDRNEQYF	TGTGCCAGCAGCTTATCAAGGGATCGGAACGAGCAGTACTTC
TRBV4-1	few	TRBJ1-6	-	CASSQERGNSPLHF	TGCGCCAGCAGCCAAGAAAGGGGGAATTCACCCCTCCACTTT
TRBV15	-	TRBJ1-5	-	CATSSHRNQPQHF	TGTGCCACCAGCAGTCACCGAAATCAGCCCCAGCATTTT
TRBV4-1	many	TRBJ2-7	-	CASSLGQGRFDEQYF	TGCGCCAGCAGCCTAGGGCAGGGGCGATTCGACGAGCAGTACTTC
TRBV6-1	few	TRBJ1-2	TRBD1	CASSDAGGLGYTF	TGTGCCAGCAGTGATGCAGGGGGCCTAGGCTACACCTTC
TRBV3-1	-	TRBJ2-5	TRBD2	CASLPLFSGSPHQTQYF	TGTGCCAGTTTACCCCTCTTTAGCGGGAGCCCCCACCAGACCCAGTACTTC
TRBV6-1	many	TRBJ1-1	-	CASSSTAEGTEAFF	TGTGCCAGCAGCTCTACGGCCGAGGGGACTGAAGCTTTCTTT
TRBV5-1	few	TRBJ2-5	TRBD1	CASSLVASGQSGETQYF	TGCGCCAGCAGCTTGGTTGCCTCGGGACAGAGTGGGGAGACCCAGTACTTC
TRBV6-1	many	TRBJ2-5	-	CAHQSYPQETQYF	TGTGCCCATCAAAGCTATCCCCAAGAGACCCAGTACTTC
TRBV5-1	-	TRBJ1-1	TRBD1	CASGTGTNTEAFF	TGCGCCAGCGGGACAGGGACGAACACTGAAGCTTTCTTT
TRBV27	many	TRBJ1-2	-	CASSFFPDSDGYTF	TGTGCCAGCAGTTTTTTTCCGGACAGTGACGGCTACACCTTC
TRBV12-5	-	TRBJ1-1	-	CASGLALSGAEAFF	TGTGCTAGTGGTTTGGCCCTGTCCGGTGCTGAAGCTTTCTTT
TRBV5-1	few	TRBJ1-1	-	CASTSRPMNTEAFF	TGCGCCAGCACCTCTAGGCCGATGAACACTGAAGCTTTCTTT
TRBV28	many	TRBJ1-5	-	CASSYLRGGQPQHF	TGTGCCAGCAGTTACCTCCGGGGGGGTCAGCCCCAGCATTTT
TRBV2	-	TRBJ2-7	-	CASMGEWSYEQYF	TGTGCCAGCATGGGAGAGTGGTCCTACGAGCAGTACTTC
TRBV5-6	few	TRBJ2-5	TRBD2	CASSLVASGAGETQYF	TGTGCCAGCAGCTTGGTTGCTAGCGGAGCGGGAGAGACCCAGTACTTC
TRBV12-3/TRBV12-4	many	TRBJ2-7	-	CASSFNRGQRSYEQYF	TGTGCCAGCAGTTTTAACCGAGGCCAGCGCTCCTACGAGCAGTACTTC
TRBV6-1	many	TRBJ1-5	-	CASSVLRGTLPQHF	TGTGCCAGCAGTGTCCTGAGGGGGACCTTGCCCCAGCATTTT
TRBV29-1	many	TRBJ1-1	-	CSVEDAGGTEAFF	TGCAGCGTTGAAGATGCGGGGGGCACTGAAGCTTTCTTT
TRBV5-1	-	TRBJ2-5	TRBD1	CASSPGHTGDQETQYF	TGCGCCAGCAGCCCCGGACATACAGGGGATCAAGAGACCCAGTACTTC
TRBV6-5	many	TRBJ2-7	-	CASSYSGGGEQYF	TGTGCCAGCAGTTACTCGGGGGGAGGCGAGCAGTACTTC
TRBV24-1	many	TRBJ1-2	TRBD1	CATSPTGVVGYTF	TGTGCCACCAGTCCGACAGGGGTCGTTGGCTACACCTTC
TRBV6-1	many	TRBJ1-1	-	CASSPLGRRTEAFF	TGTGCCAGCAGTCCCCTCGGCAGAAGGACTGAAGCTTTCTTT
TRBV6-1	-	TRBJ1-6	TRBD1	CASRPGGAVGSPLHF	TGTGCCAGCAGACCAGGGGGCGCGGTTGGCTCACCCCTCCACTTT
TRBV20-1	many	TRBJ2-7	-	CSASDRPYEQYF	TGCAGTGCTAGTGATCGCCCTTACGAGCAGTACTTC
TRBV20-1	-	TRBJ1-1	TRBD1	CSARAGGTEAFF	TGCAGTGCTAGAGCAGGGGGGACTGAAGCTTTCTTT
TRBV6-2/TRBV6-3	many	TRBJ2-6	-	CASSYYGRMGSGANVLTF	TGTGCCAGCAGTTACTATGGACGGATGGGATCTGGGGCCAACGTCCTGACTTTC
TRBV28	many	TRBJ1-2	TRBD1	CASSLSTGVKRYGYTF	TGTGCCAGCAGTTTATCGACAGGGGTCAAAAGATATGGCTACACCTTC
TRBV28	many	TRBJ1-5	-	CASSPWGPWAQPQHF	TGTGCCAGCAGCCCGTGGGGCCCTTGGGCTCAGCCCCAGCATTTT
TRBV30	-	TRBJ1-5	-	CAWTSGNQPQHF	TGTGCCTGGACATCCGGCAATCAGCCCCAGCATTTT
TRBV6-2/TRBV6-3	many	TRBJ1-5	-	CASSPDNQPQHF	TGTGCCAGCAGCCCAGATAATCAGCCCCAGCATTTT